A single sample gave rise to the 21 T cell receptor beta chains below, sequenced in a study of shared clonotypes between healthy human individuals. Repertoires were generated with immunoSEQ multiplex PCR, while TCRdb's copy carries only in-frame clones and drops some. The table has over 2 million clones, 92% seen once. The source material was naive CD4+ T cells from PBMCs. The subset is: CD45RA+ positively selected. These receptors originate from a man aged 18 to 35 in good health. Some clones in this sample may be carry-over from other donors' samples.

This clone was detected once. CDR3: CASRSGRGSSYEQYF. DNA for the CDR3: TGTGCCAGCAGAAGCGGGAGGGGAAGCTCCTACGAGCAGTACTTC. The gene calls are TRBV6-5 and TRBJ2-7; 10 nucleotides line up with TRBD2. V lost 6 bases to trimming and J lost 0 bases; unmatched junction nucleotides: 5. The V gene's germline CDR1 is MNHEY and CDR2 SVGAGI. The CDR3 spans 15 residues.

The chain recombines TRBV6-1 with TRBJ1-2, with a weak D call TRBD1 (5 bases). The CDR3 covers 13 residues. Trimming left V 2 bases short and J 8 bases short, with 12 bases between. Germline V gene data show CDR1 as MNHNS and CDR2 as SASEGT. The chain's CDR3 is CASSERGSGGYTF. The CDR3 DNA sequence: TGTGCCAGCAGTGAAAGGGGCTCGGGGGGCTACACCTTC.

In its sample, this clone was seen once. The chain recombines TRBV5-8 with TRBJ1-1; TRBD1 might be the D (5 bases). Germline V lookup: CDR1 SGHTS, CDR2 YDEGEE. Trimming took 1 base from V and 4 from J, leaving 8 bases between them. The length of the CDR3 is 13 residues. For the CDR3, the DNA is TGTGCCAGCAGCTTGAACCAGGGCACTGAAGCTTTCTTT. Translation gives CASSLNQGTEAFF. The variable domain in full, with the rest retrieved from reference TRBV5-8 and TRBJ1-1, is EAGVTQSPTHLIKTRGQQATLRCSPISGHTSVYWYQQALGLGLQFLLWYDEGEERNRGNFPPRFSGRQFPNYSSELNVNALELEDSALYLCASSLNQGTEAFFGQGTRLTVV.

V and J are TRBV5-4 and TRBJ2-3; TRBD2 might be the D (6 bases). The CDR3 spans 17 residues. Trimming took 4 bases from V and 3 from J, leaving 21 bases between them. Germline values: CDR1 SGHNT, CDR2 YYREEE (reference sequence). CDR3 in amino acids: CASSQLLGLRITDTQYF. CDR3 in DNA: TGTGCCAGCAGCCAACTGCTTGGACTACGGATTACAGATACGCAGTATTTT.

The table lists this clone with a few counts. The chain couples TRBV4-1 to TRBJ2-3; no clear D gene. Germline V gives CDR1 MGHRA, CDR2 YSYEKL. CDR3 size: 14 residues. The germline V and J ends were trimmed by 0 bases and 0 bases, with 4 bases remaining between them. The CDR3 region is CASSQDPSTDTQYF. Written as DNA, the CDR3 is TGCGCCAGCAGCCAAGATCCTAGCACAGATACGCAGTATTTT.

The CDR3 sequence: CASSLRVVGGAAYNEQFF. The CDR3 nucleotides read TGTGCCAGCAGCTTACGGGTCGTGGGTGGGGCCGCCTACAATGAGCAGTTCTTC. This chain connects TRBV5-6 to TRBJ2-1, with D perhaps matching TRBD1 (5 bases). Between the trimmed V and J ends, which lost 2 bases and 2 bases, there was a span of 20 bases. The CDR3 contains 18 residues. Germline CDR1 SGHDT, CDR2 YYEEEE.

The chain recombines TRBV29-1 with TRBJ2-5, with a weak D call TRBD2 (6 bases). The germline gives CDR1 SQVTM, CDR2 ANQGSEA. CDR3 length: 14 amino acids. V lost 3 bases and J lost 5, with 16 bases in between. In DNA form, the CDR3 reads TGCAGCGTTGAGAAGTGGGGCGGGATGGAGACCCAGTACTTC. This encodes CSVEKWGGMETQYF.

On this clone itself: Other DNA sequences in the same sample also yield this CDR3. The chain couples TRBV11-3 to TRBJ2-1; D is undetermined. This CDR3 has 13 residues. Germline V gene lookup returns CDR1 SGHNT and CDR2 YENEEA. V lost 3 bases, J lost 4 bases, and 7 bases lay in between. The CDR3 sequence: CASSFGEYNEQFF. CDR3 DNA: TGTGCCAGCAGCTTCGGCGAATACAATGAGCAGTTCTTC.

This sequence joins TRBV15 and TRBJ2-1; tentatively, D is TRBD1 (5 bases). Germline V gene data show CDR1 as LNHNV and CDR2 as YYDKDF (reference sequence). This CDR3 spans 17 amino acids. The V and J ends lost 1 base and 9 bases respectively, with 22 bases between them. CDR3 bases: TGTGCCACCAGCAGAGGGACAATCCGAGGCCCCGCGGTTGAGCAGTTCTTC. This translates into CATSRGTIRGPAVEQFF.

A remark on this clone: Other DNA sequences of this sample code for an identical CDR3. This chain connects TRBV5-1 to TRBJ2-3, with 9 bases matching TRBD1. The CDR3 runs 14 residues. Germline V lookup: CDR1 SGHRS, CDR2 YFSETQ. V was pared by 4 bases and J by 3 bases, with 3 bases of the junction left unmatched. The CDR3 region has the DNA TGCGCCAGCAGCCGGGACAGGGCAACAGATACGCAGTATTTT. Its protein is CASSRDRATDTQYF.

The chain links TRBV6-5 to TRBJ2-1, with 7 positions matching TRBD2. CDR1 is MNHEY and CDR2 is SVGAGI in the germline V gene. After removal of 2 bases from V and 3 bases from J, the junction contained 7 bases not matched to a gene. This CDR3 is built from 16 residues. In DNA form, the CDR3 reads TGTGCCAGCAGTTACCGGGGCGGGAGACTCTACAATGAGCAGTTCTTC. This gives the protein CASSYRGGRLYNEQFF.

This chain uses TRBV28 with TRBJ2-5, with 12 positions matching TRBD2. V lost 8 bases and J lost 2; bases outside the gene matches: 12. Looked up from germline, CDR1 is MDHEN and CDR2 is SYDVKM. This CDR3 comprises 17 residues. CDR3 sequence reads: CASLGWASGRVQETQYF. In DNA form, the CDR3 reads TGTGCCAGCCTGGGTTGGGCTAGCGGGAGGGTACAAGAGACCCAGTACTTC.

The CDR3 sequence: CASSRPGAYEQYF. Written as DNA, the CDR3 is TGTGCCAGCTCACGACCAGGGGCCTACGAGCAGTACTTC. This rearrangement joins TRBV18 to TRBJ2-7, with TRBD1 as a possible D gene (6 bases). CDR1 and CDR2 from the germline V gene are KGHSH and LQKENI. V was clipped by 4 bases and J by 2 bases, with 9 bases between them. The CDR3 totals 13 residues.

The V call is TRBV6-6, the J call TRBJ2-7, with 10 bases matching TRBD1. Germline V gives CDR1 MNHNY, CDR2 SVGAGI (reference sequence). This CDR3 has 14 residues. V was clipped by 7 bases and J by 4 bases; unmatched bases: 7. The CDR3 DNA is TGTGCCAGCACCGAGACAGGGGGCGAGTACGAGCAGTACTTC. Its translation: CASTETGGEYEQYF.

This clone was seen more than once but under ten times. The genes are TRBV10-1 and TRBJ1-5, with unresolved D. The V gene's germline CDR1 is WNHNN and CDR2 SYGVQD (reference sequence). The CDR3 has 12 amino acids. The V end lost 0 bases, the J end lost 9 bases, and 6 bases lay between the germline ends. The CDR3 DNA is TGCGCCAGCAGTGAGTCGAACATGCCCCAGCATTTT. Residues: CASSESNMPQHF.

About this clone itself: The sample contains more than one DNA sequence encoding this CDR3. This chain joins TRBV29-1 and TRBJ1-2; D is perhaps TRBD1 (5 bases). The germline V gene encodes CDR1 SQVTM and CDR2 ANQGSEA. The CDR3 is made up of 12 amino acids. Trimming cost V 7 bases and J 3 bases, with 12 bases left between them. The CDR3 sequence: CSADRGDYGYTF. The CDR3 region has the DNA TGCAGCGCCGATCGGGGGGACTATGGCTACACCTTC.

The chain is built from TRBV30 and TRBJ2-3; TRBD1 matches at 12 bases. Germline loops: CDR1 GTSNPN, CDR2 SVGIG (reference sequence). This CDR3 is 16 amino acids long. V shed 1 base, J shed 0 bases, and the junction held 2 bases outside the gene matches. The CDR3 bases are TGTGCCTGGAGTGAGGGACAGGGGGCGAGCACAGATACGCAGTATTTT. This codes for CAWSEGQGASTDTQYF.

The sample holds one count of this clone. V and J are TRBV6-4 and TRBJ2-3; D uncertain. The length of the CDR3 is 10 residues. The germline CDR1 and CDR2 sequences are MRHNA and SNTAGT. V was shortened by 9 bases and J by 6 bases, with 7 bases between the two germline ends. The CDR3 sequence: CARKVDTQYF. The CDR3 DNA follows: TGTGCCAGAAAAGTGGATACGCAGTATTTT.

The V gene is TRBV18, the J gene TRBJ1-2, with 7 bases aligning to TRBD1. The germline gives CDR1 KGHSH, CDR2 LQKENI. V lost 6 bases, J lost 4 bases, and 8 bases stayed unmatched. This CDR3 has 14 amino acids. In nucleotides, the CDR3 is TGTGCCAGCTCGTTAGACAGGGAGTTCTATGGCTACACCTTC. This translates into CASSLDREFYGYTF.

V gene TRBV27 combines with J gene TRBJ1-4, with 7 bases aligning to TRBD1. Germline-derived CDR1 and CDR2 are MNHEY and SMNVEV (reference sequence). The trim removed 6 bases at V and 1 base at J, leaving 11 bases unmatched. The CDR3 runs to 17 residues. The CDR3 loop reads CASRLIGPGGTNEKLFF. The CDR3 DNA is TGTGCCAGCAGGCTAATCGGGCCAGGGGGAACTAATGAAAAACTGTTTTTT.

The V call is TRBV7-3, the J call TRBJ2-1; the D gene could be TRBD1 or TRBD2 (5 bases each). Germline V gene data show CDR1 as SGHTA and CDR2 as FQGTGA. V was shortened by 5 bases and J by 10 bases, with 15 bases between the two germline ends. The CDR3 covers 13 residues. The CDR3 loop is CASSREGDGEQFF. CDR3 DNA sequence: TGTGCCAGCAGCCGAGAAGGGGACGGGGAGCAGTTCTTC.